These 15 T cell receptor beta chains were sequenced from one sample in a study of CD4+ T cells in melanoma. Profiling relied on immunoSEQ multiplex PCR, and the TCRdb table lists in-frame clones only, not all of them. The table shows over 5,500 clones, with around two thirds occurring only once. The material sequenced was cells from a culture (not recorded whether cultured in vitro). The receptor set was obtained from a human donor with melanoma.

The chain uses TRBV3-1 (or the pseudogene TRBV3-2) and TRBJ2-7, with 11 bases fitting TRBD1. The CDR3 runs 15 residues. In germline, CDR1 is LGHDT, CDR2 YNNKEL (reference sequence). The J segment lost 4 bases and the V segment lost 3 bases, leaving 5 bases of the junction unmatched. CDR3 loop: CASSHGTGGRYEQYF. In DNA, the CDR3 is TGTGCCAGCAGCCATGGGACAGGGGGTAGGTACGAGCAGTACTTC.

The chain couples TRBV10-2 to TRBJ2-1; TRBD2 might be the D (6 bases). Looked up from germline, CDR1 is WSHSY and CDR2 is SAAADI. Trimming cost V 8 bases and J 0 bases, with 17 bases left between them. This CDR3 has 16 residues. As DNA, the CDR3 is TGCGCCAGCGGACCGGGGGTAGACAGCTCCTACAATGAGCAGTTCTTC. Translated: CASGPGVDSSYNEQFF.

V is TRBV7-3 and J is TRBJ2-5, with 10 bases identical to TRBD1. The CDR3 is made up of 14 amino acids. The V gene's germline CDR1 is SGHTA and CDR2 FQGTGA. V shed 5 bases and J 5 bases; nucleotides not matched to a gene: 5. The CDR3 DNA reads TGTGCCAGCAGCACCGGGACAGGGGATGAGACCCAGTACTTC. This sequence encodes CASSTGTGDETQYF.

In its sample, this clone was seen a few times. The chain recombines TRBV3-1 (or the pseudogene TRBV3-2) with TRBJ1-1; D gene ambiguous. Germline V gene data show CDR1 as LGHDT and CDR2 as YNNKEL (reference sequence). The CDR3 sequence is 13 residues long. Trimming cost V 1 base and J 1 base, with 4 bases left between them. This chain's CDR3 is CASSQGRNTEAFF. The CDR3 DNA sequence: TGTGCCAGCAGCCAAGGCAGGAACACTGAAGCTTTCTTT.

CDR3 sequence: CASSETGRGLQETQYF. The CDR3 DNA reads as TGTGCCAGTAGTGAAACAGGGAGAGGTCTACAAGAGACCCAGTACTTC. The chain employs TRBV19 and TRBJ2-5; D is perhaps TRBD1 (6 bases). CDR3 length: 16 amino acids. Germline V lookup: CDR1 LNHDA, CDR2 SQIVND (reference sequence). V gave up 5 bases and J gave up 2 bases, with 18 bases separating them.

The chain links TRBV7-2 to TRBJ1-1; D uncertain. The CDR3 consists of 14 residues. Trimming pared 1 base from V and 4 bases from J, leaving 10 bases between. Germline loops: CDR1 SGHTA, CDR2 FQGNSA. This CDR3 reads CASSLEGLFTEAFF. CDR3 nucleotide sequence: TGTGCCAGCAGCTTAGAAGGGCTCTTCACTGAAGCTTTCTTT.

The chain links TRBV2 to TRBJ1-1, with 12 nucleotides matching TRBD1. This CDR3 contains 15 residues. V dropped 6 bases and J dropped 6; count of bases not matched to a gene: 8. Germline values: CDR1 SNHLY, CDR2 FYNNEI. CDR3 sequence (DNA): TGTGCCAGCAGCTGGATGGGACAGGGGGCTTCTGAAGCTTTCTTT. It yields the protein CASSWMGQGASEAFF. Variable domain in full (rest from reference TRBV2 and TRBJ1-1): EPEVTQTPSHQVTQMGQEVILRCVPISNHLYFYWYRQILGQKVEFLVSFYNNEISEKSEIFDDQFSVERPDGSNFTLKIRSTKLEDSAMYFCASSWMGQGASEAFFGQGTRLTVV.

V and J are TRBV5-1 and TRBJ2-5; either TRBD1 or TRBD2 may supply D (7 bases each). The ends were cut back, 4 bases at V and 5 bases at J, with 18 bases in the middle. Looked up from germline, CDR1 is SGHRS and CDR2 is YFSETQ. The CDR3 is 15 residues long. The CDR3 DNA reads TGCGCCAGCAGCCTCCAGGGGGGGGCCGGTGAGACCCAGTACTTC. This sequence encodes CASSLQGGAGETQYF.

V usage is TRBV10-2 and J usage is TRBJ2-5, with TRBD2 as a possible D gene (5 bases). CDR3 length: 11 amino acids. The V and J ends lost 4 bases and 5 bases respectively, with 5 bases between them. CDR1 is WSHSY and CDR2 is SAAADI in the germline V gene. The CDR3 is CASSAGETQYF. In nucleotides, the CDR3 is TGCGCCAGCAGTGCGGGGGAGACCCAGTACTTC.

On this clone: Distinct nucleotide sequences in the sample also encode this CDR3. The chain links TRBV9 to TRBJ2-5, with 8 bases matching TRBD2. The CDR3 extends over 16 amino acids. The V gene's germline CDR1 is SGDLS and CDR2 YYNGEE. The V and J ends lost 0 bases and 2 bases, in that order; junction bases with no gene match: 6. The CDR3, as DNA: TGTGCCAGCAGCGTAGGTAACGGGGGGGGACAAGAGACCCAGTACTTC. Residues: CASSVGNGGGQETQYF.

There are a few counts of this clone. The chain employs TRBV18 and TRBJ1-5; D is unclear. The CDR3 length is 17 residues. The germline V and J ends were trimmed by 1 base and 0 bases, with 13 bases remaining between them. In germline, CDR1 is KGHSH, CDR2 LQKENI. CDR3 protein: CASSPQAPELSNQPQHF. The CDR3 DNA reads TGTGCCAGCTCACCACAGGCGCCTGAACTTAGCAATCAGCCCCAGCATTTT.

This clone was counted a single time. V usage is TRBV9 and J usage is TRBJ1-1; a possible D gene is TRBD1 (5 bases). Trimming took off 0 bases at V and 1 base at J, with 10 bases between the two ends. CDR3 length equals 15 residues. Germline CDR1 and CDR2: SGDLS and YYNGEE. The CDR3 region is CASSVGRGANTEAFF. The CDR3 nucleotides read TGTGCCAGCAGCGTAGGGAGGGGAGCGAACACTGAAGCTTTCTTT.

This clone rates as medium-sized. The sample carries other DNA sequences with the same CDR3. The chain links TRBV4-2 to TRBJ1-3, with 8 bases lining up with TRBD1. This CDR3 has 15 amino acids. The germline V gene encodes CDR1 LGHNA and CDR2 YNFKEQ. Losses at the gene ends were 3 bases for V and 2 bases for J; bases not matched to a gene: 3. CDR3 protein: CASSQEDRAGNTIYF. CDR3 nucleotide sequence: TGTGCCAGCAGCCAGGAGGACAGGGCTGGAAACACCATATATTTT.

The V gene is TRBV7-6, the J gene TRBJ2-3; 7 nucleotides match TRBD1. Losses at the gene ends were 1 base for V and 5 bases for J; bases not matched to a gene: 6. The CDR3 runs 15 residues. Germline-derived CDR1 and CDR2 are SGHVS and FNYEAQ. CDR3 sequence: CASSLEGAMGDTQYF. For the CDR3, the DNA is TGTGCCAGCAGCTTAGAGGGGGCCATGGGAGATACGCAGTATTTT.

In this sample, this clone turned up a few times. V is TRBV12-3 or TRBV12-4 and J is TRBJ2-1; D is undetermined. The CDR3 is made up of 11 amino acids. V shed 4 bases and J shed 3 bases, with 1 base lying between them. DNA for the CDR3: TGTGCCAGCAGTTACTACAATGAGCAGTTCTTC. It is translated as CASSYYNEQFF.